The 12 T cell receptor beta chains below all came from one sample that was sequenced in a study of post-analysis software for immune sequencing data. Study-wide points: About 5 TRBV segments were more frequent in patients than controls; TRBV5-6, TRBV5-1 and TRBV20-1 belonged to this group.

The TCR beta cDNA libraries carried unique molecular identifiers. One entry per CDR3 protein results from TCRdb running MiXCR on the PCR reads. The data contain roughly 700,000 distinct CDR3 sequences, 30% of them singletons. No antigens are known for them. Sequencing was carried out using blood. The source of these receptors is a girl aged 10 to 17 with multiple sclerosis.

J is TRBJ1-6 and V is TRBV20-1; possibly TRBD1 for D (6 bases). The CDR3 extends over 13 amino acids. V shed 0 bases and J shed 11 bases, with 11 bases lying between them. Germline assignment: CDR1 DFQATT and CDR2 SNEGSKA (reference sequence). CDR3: CSARDTGLAPLHF. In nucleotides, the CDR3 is TGCAGTGCTAGAGATACAGGGCTGGCACCCCTCCACTTT.

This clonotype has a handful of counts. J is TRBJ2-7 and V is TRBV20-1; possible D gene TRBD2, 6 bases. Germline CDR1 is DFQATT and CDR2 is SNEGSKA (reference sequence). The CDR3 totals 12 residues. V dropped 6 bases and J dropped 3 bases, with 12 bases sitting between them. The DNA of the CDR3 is TGCAGTGCGTCCATGGAGGGCTACGAGCAGTACTTC. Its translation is CSASMEGYEQYF.

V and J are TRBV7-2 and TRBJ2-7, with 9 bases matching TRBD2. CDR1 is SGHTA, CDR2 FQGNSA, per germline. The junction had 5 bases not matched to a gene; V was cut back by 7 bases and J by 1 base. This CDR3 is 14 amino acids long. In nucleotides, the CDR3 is TGTGCCAGCACCATTAGCGGGAGATCCTACGAGCAGTACTTC. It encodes CASTISGRSYEQYF. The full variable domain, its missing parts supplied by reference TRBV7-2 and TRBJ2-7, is GAGVSQSPSNKVTEKGKDVELRCDPISGHTALYWYRQSLGQGLEFLIYFQGNSAPDKSGLPSDRFSAERTGGSVSTLTIQRTQQEDSAVYLCASTISGRSYEQYFGPGTRLTVT.

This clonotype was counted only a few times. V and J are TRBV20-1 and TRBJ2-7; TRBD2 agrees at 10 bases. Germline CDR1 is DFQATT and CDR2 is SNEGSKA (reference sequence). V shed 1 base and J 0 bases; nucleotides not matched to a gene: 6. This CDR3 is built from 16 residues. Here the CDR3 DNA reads TGCAGTGCTAGAGGCGGACTAGCGGCCGTCTCCTACGAGCAGTACTTC. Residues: CSARGGLAAVSYEQYF.

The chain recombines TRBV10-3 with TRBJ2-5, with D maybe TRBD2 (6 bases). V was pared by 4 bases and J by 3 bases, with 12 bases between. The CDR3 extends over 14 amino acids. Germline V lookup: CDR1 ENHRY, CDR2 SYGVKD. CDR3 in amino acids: CAISGRLGEETQYF. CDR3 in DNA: TGTGCCATCAGTGGTAGACTAGGGGAAGAGACCCAGTACTTC.

CDR3 nucleotide sequence: TGTGCCAGCAGCTTAGTCCCGGGTTTTAGTGAGCAGTTCTTC. Amino acids: CASSLVPGFSEQFF. The chain links TRBV7-2 to TRBJ2-1; no reliable D call. The V end was cut by 1 base, the J end by 9 bases, with 13 bases between. The CDR3 has 14 amino acids. Germline V CDR1 and CDR2: SGHTA, FQGNSA.

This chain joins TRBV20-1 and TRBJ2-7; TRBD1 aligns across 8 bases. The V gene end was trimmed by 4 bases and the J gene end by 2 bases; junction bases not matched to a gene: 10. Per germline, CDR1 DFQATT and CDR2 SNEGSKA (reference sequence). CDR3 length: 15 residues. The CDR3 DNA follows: TGCAGTGCTACGGAGATCGGACAGGGTACCTACGAGCAGTACTTC. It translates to CSATEIGQGTYEQYF.

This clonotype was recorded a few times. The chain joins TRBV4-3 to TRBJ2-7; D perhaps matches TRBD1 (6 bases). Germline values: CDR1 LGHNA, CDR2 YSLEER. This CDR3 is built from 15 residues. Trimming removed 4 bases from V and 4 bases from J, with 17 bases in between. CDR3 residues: CASSLDQGLGYEQYF. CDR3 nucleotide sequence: TGCGCCAGCAGCCTAGATCAGGGGCTGGGTTACGAGCAGTACTTC.

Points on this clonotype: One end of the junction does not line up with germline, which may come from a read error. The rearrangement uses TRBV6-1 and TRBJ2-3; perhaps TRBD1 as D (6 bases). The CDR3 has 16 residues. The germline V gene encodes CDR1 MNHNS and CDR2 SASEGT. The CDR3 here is CASCERQGLLADTQYF. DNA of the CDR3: TGTGCCAGCTGTGAACGTCAGGGGCTTTTAGCAGATACGCAGTATTTT.

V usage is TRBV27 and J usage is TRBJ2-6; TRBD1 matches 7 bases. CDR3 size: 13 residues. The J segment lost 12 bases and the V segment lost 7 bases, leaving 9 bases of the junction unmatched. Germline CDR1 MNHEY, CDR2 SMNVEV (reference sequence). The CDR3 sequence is CASKPVQGLVLTF. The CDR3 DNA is TGTGCCAGCAAACCCGTACAGGGGCTCGTCCTGACTTTC.

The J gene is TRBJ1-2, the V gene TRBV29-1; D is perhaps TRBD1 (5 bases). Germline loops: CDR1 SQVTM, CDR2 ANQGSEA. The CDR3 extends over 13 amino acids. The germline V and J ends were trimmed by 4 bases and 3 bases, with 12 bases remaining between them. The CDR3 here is CSVGGGRDYGYTF. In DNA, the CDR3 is TGCAGCGTTGGAGGAGGCAGGGACTATGGCTACACCTTC.

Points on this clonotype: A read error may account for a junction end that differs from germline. CDR3 residues: CAGSFEGGQKPHTQYF. CDR3 DNA: TGCGCCGGCAGCTTCGAGGGGGGTCAGAAGCCCCATACGCAGTATTTT. The chain carries TRBV5-1 and TRBJ2-3; D tentatively reads TRBD1 or TRBD2 (6 bases each). Per germline, CDR1 SGHRS and CDR2 YFSETQ. This CDR3 is 16 amino acids long.